The sequence of this TCR beta chain was determined in a study of blood T cell repertoires in COVID-19. Study as a whole: Material from acute and convalescent COVID-19 was sourced from the United States, Italy and Spain.

The germline gives CDR1 WSHSY, CDR2 SAAADI. V lost 3 bases to trimming and J lost 6 bases, with 14 bases between them. The CDR3 covers 15 residues. As originally analysed: Amplification from reference gene primers served as the basis for estimated nucleated cell counts. Measured with immunoSEQ multiplex PCR; TCRdb has only the in-frame clones, and not every one. That table supplies the V and J calls and clone size; D and trimming were determined from the DNA. The table includes just over 90,000 clones, more than 65% detected once. This sequence joins TRBV10-2 and TRBJ2-2; weak D call: TRBD2 (5 bases). This sequence was found in a human donor in a cohort sampled during active COVID-19. Specimen: peripheral blood. CDR3 bases: TGCGCCAGCAGTGAAAGGACTTCTTTCTCCGGGGAGCTGTTTTTT. Translation: CASSERTSFSGELFF.